This record covers a single T cell receptor (beta chain). Its antigen is not identified. The CDR3 loop spans 15 amino acids. Between the trimmed V and J ends, which lost 0 bases and 3 bases, there was a span of 12 bases. Germline CDR1 is LGHDT and CDR2 is YNNKEL (reference sequence). Every TCR beta cDNA library bore unique molecular identifiers. Out of roughly 0.85 to 11 million T cells, roughly 0.5 million cDNA molecules were generated. MiXCR, applied by TCRdb to the PCR reads, yields one record per CDR3 protein. The sample holds around 710,000 distinct CDR3 sequences, more than 45% seen once. These data are taken from a study of post-analysis software for immune sequencing data. The overall study: The courses of disease that were included comprised relapsing-remitting, secondary progressive and progressive-relapsing multiple sclerosis. Study-level findings and limits: Co-batched samples clustered tightly together by F measure. A significant reduction in normalized Chao1 diversity was observed in multiple sclerosis patients versus controls. A few TRBV segments, TRBV5-6, TRBV5-1 and TRBV20-1 among them, were found more frequent in patients than controls.

The TCR sequence derives from a girl aged 10-17 years with multiple sclerosis. The rearrangement links TRBV3-1 to TRBJ2-7; the D gene is possibly TRBD1 (5 bases). Input material: blood. The CDR3 is CASSQDFGALYEQYF. The CDR3 coding sequence is TGTGCCAGCAGCCAAGATTTTGGGGCACTCTACGAGCAGTACTTC.